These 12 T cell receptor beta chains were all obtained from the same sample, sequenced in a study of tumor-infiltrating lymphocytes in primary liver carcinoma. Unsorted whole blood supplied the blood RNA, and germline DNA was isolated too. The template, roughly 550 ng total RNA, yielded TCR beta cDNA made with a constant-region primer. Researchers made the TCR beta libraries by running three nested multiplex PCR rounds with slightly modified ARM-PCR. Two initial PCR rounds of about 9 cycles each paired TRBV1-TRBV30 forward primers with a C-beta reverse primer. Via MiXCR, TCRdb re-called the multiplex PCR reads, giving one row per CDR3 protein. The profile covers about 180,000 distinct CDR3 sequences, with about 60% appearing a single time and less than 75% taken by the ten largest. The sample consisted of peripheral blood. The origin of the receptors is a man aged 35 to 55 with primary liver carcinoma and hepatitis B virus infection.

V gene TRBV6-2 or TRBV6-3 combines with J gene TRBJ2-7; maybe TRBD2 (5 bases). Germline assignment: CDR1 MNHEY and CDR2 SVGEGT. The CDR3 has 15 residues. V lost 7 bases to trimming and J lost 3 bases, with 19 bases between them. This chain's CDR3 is CASNLEEQRNYEQYF. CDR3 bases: TGTGCCAGCAACCTGGAGGAGCAGCGGAACTACGAGCAGTACTTC.

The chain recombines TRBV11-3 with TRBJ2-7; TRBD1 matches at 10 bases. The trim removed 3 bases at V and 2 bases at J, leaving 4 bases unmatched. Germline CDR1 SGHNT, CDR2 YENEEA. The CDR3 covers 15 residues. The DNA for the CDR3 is TGTGCCAGCAGCTTGACGGACAGGGGGACCTACGAGCAGTACTTC. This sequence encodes CASSLTDRGTYEQYF.

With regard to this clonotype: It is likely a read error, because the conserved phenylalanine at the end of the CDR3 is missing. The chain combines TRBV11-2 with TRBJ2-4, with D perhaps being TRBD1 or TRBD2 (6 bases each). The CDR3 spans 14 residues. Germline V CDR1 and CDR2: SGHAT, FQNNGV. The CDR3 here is CASSLSRGGNTQYL. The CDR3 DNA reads TGTGCCAGCAGCTTGAGCAGGGGAGGAAACACTCAGTACCTC.

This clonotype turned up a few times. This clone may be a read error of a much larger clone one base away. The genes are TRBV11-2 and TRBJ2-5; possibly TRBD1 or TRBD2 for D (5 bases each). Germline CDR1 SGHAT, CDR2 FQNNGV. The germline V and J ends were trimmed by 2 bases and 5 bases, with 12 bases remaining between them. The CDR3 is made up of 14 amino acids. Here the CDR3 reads CASSLLGTHETQYF. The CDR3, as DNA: TGTGCCAGCAGCTTATTAGGGACCCACGAGACCCAGTACTTC.

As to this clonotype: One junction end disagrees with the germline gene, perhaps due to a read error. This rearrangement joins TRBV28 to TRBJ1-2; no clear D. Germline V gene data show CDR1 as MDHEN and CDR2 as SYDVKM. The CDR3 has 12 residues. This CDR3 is CARSLVSYGYTF. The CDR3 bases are TGTGCCAGAAGTTTAGTCTCCTATGGCTACACATTC.

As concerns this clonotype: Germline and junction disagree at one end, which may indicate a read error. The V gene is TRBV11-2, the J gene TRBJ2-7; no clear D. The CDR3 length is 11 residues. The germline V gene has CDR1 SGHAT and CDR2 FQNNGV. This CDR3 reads CVSSSPIGQYF. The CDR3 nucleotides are TGTGTCAGCAGCTCCCCCATAGGGCAGTACTTC.

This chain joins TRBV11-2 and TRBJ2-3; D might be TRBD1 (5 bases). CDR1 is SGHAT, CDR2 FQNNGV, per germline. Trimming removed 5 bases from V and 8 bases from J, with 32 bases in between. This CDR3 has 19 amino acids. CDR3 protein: CASSPGQFFCLPARGTQYF. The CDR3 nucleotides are TGTGCCAGCAGCCCAGGACAATTCTTCTGTTTGCCTGCAAGGGGTACGCAGTATTTT.

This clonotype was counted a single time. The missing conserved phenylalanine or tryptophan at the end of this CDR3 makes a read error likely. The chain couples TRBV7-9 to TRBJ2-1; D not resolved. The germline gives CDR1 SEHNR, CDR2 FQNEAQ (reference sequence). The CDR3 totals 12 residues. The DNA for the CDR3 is TGTGCCAGTATGAGCCCATACAATGGGCAGTTCCTC. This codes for CASMSPYNGQFL.

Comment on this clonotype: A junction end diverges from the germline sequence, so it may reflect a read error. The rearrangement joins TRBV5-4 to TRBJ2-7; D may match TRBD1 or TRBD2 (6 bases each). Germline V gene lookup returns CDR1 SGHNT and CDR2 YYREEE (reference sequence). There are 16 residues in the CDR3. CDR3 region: CASTQWGALSSSEQYF. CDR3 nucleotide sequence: TGTGCCAGCACCCAATGGGGGGCGTTGAGCTCCTCCGAGCAGTACTTC.

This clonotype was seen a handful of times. CDR3 nucleotides: TGTGCCAGCACCACTGGGGCAACCGGGGAGCTGTTTTTT. Its translation: CASTTGATGELFF. The rearrangement uses TRBV5-5 and TRBJ2-2, with D perhaps matching TRBD1 (5 bases). Trimming cost V 6 bases and J 5 bases, with 11 bases left between them. Germline lookup yields CDR1 SGHKS and CDR2 YYEKEE (reference sequence). The CDR3 loop spans 13 amino acids.

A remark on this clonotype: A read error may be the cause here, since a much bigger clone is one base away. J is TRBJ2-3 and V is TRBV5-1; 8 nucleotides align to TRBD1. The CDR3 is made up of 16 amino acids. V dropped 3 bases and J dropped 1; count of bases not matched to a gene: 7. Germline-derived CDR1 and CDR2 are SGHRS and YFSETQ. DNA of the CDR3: TGCGCCAGCAGCTACCGGGACAGGAGTGGCACAGATACGCAGTATTTT. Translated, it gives CASSYRDRSGTDTQYF.

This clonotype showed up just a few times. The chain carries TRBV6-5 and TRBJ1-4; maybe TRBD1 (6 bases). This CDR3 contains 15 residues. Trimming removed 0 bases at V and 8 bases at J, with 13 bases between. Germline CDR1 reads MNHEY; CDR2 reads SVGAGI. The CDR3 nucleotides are TGTGCCAGCAGTTACTCCGGGGGGCAGGCCGAAAAACTGTTTTTT. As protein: CASSYSGGQAEKLFF.